This T cell receptor (beta chain) emerged from a study of spatial heterogeneity in lung cancer. Study-wide context: There were consistently more beta-chain sequences detected than alpha-chain sequences. The mean occurrence of each unique TCR and UMI combination in raw reads exceeded eight.

The V gene's germline CDR1 is SGHVS and CDR2 FQNEAQ. V lost 0 bases and J 4 bases, leaving 16 bases between the germline ends. The CDR3 contains 17 residues. Time point in this sample: sample taken at primary tumor resection. Unsorted tumor, nontumor lung tissue or cryopreserved PBMC supplied the whole RNA. Donors were some 72 untreated early-stage non-small cell lung cancer patients. TCRdb fed the 5' RACE reads into MiXCR, producing one record per CDR3 protein. The sample carries more than 9,000 distinct CDR3 sequences, around 15% recorded once. The material was PBMCs, obtained at surgery. This receptor was taken from a male donor with early-stage non-small cell lung cancer. The chain recombines TRBV7-8 with TRBJ1-5; D is ambiguous. CDR3 bases: TGTGCCAGCAGCTTAGCGCTCTTTGGGTTCGGAAATCAGCCCCAGCATTTT. It specifies CASSLALFGFGNQPQHF.